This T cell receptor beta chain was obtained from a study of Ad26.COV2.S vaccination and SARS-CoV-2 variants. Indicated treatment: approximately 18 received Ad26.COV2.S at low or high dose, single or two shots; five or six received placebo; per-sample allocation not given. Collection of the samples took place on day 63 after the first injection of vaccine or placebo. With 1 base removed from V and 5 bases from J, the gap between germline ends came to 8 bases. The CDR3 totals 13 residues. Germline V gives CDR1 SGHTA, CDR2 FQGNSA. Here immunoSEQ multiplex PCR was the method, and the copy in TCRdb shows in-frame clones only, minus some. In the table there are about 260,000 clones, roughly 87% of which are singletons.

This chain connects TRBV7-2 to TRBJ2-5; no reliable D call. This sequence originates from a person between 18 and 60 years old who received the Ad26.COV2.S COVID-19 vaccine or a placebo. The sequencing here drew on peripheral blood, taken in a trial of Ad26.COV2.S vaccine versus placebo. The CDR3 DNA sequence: TGTGCCAGCAGCTTAGGGATCGGCGAGACCCAGTACTTC. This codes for CASSLGIGETQYF.